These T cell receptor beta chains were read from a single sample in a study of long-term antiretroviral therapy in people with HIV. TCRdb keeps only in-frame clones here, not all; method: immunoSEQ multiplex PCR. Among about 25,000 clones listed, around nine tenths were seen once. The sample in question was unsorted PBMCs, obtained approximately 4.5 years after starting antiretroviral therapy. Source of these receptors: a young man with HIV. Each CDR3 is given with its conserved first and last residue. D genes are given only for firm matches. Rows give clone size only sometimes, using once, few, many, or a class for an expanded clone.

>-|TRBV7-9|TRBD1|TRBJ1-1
TGTGCCAGCAGCTTAGTAGGGGGACAGAGGAACACTGAAGCTTTCTTT
CASSLVGGQRNTEAFF
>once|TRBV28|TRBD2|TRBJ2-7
TGTGCCAGCGCCAGCGGGAGGGGATACGAGCAGTACTTC
CASASGRGYEQYF
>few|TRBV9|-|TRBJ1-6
TGTGCCAGCAGCGTAGGGTCCGGCAGGGGTCGCAATTCACCCCTCCACTTT
CASSVGSGRGRNSPLHF
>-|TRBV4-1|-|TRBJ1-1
TGCGCCAGCAGCCAAGATCAGGGCAAACTTGAAGCTTTCTTT
CASSQDQGKLEAFF
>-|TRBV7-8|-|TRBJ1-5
TGTGCCAGCAGCTCATCCCCCCGGGTAGGGAGGAGCAATCAGCCCCAGCATTTT
CASSSSPRVGRSNQPQHF
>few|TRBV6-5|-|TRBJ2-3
TGTGCCAGCAGTTACTTCGGAGGCACAGATACGCAGTATTTT
CASSYFGGTDTQYF
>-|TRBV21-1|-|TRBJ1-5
TGTGCCAGCAGCAATTTTCCGCTCTCCGGCCAGCCCCAGCATTTT
CASSNFPLSGQPQHF
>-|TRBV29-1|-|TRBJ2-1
TGCAGCGTTGAAGACCAGCTTCGCGGGGGCCTTACCTACAATGAGCAGTTCTTC
CSVEDQLRGGLTYNEQFF
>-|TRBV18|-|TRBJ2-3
TGTGCCAGCTCACCACCGGAGTTTGGGACAGATACGCAGTATTTT
CASSPPEFGTDTQYF
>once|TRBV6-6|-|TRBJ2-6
TGTGCCAGCAGTTACTTAGCCTCTGGGGCCAACGTCCTGACTTTC
CASSYLASGANVLTF
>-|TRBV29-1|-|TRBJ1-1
TGCAGCGTATCAGATTCGAGGGGTGAAGCTTTCTTT
CSVSDSRGEAFF
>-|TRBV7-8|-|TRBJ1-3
TGTGCCAGCAGCTTAGTTGTGGGACGGCAAAGCTCTGGAAACACCATATATTTT
CASSLVVGRQSSGNTIYF
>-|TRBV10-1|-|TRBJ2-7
TGCGCCAGCAGGGACAGAACCTACGAGCAGTACTTC
CASRDRTYEQYF
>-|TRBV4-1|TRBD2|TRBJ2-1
TGCGCCAGCAGCCTACTGACTAGCGGATTATCCTACAATGAGCAGTTCTTC
CASSLLTSGLSYNEQFF
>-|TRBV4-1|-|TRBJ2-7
TGCGCCAGCAGCCAAGGGACGCTAGGGGGGGGCTCCTACGAGCAGTACTTC
CASSQGTLGGGSYEQYF
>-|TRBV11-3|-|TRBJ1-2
TGTGCCAGCAGCTTGATCTACAGGGTGTACACCTTC
CASSLIYRVYTF
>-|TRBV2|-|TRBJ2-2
TGTGCCAGCAATGACGGCACCGGGGAGCTGTTTTTT
CASNDGTGELFF
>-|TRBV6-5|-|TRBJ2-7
TGTGCCAGCAGTTATTCGGGACTCCTGGCCGAGCAGTACTTC
CASSYSGLLAEQYF
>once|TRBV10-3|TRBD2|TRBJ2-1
TGTGCCATCAGTAACGGGCTAGCGGGGGGAGGGAATGAGCAGTTCTTC
CAISNGLAGGGNEQFF
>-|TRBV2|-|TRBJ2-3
TGTGCCAGCAGTGCGACACAGGGAGGGCGGTCTTTT
CASSATQGGRSF
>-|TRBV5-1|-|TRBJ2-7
TGCGCCAGCAGCTTGGGAAGGGGAGGCGAGCAGTACTTC
CASSLGRGGEQYF
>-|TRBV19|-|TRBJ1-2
TGTGCCAGTAGTATGCTAGCGGCCAGGTTCAGCTATGGCTACACCTTC
CASSMLAARFSYGYTF
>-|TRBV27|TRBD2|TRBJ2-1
TGTGCCACCACAGCGGGATCCGTTTACAATGAGCAGTTCTTC
CATTAGSVYNEQFF
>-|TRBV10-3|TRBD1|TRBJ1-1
TGTGCCAGCTTTGACAGGGGGGACACTGAAGCTTTCTTT
CASFDRGDTEAFF
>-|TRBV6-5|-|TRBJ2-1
TGTGCCAGCTCCTCAGTACTCGGCCACAATGAGCAGTTCTTC
CASSSVLGHNEQFF
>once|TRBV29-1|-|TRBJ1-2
TGCAGCGTTGAATGGGGGAACTATGGCTACACCTTC
CSVEWGNYGYTF
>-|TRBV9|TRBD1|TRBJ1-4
TGTGCCAGCAGCGCCCGACCGACAGGGGGTAATGAAAAACTGTTTTTT
CASSARPTGGNEKLFF
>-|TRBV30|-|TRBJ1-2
TGTGCCTGGAGTCAACCCAGAAGACCTTATGGCTACACCTTC
CAWSQPRRPYGYTF
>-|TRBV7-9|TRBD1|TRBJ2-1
TGTGCCAGCAGCCCGGCCGGGACAGCAAGCTTTAATGAGCAGTTCTTC
CASSPAGTASFNEQFF
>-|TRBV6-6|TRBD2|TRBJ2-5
TGTGCCAGCAGTGTCACTAGCGTGGGAGAGACCCAGTACTTC
CASSVTSVGETQYF
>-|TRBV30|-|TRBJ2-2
TGTGCCTGGAGTACGGGTTCCACCGGGGAGCTGTTTTTT
CAWSTGSTGELFF
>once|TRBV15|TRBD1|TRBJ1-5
TGTGCCACCAGCGTAGACAGGGGGAGCAATCAGCCCCAGCATTTT
CATSVDRGSNQPQHF
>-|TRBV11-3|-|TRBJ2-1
TGTGCCAGCAGCTTAGGGCGGGACGATGAGCAGTTCTTC
CASSLGRDDEQFF
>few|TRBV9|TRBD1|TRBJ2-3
TGTGCCAGCAGCGTAGAGGGGACAGTGGATACGCAGTATTTT
CASSVEGTVDTQYF
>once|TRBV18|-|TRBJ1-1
TGTGCCAGCTCACCAAAAGGGGCGAACACTGAAGCTTTCTTT
CASSPKGANTEAFF
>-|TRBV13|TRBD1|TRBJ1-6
TGTGCCAGCAGCCCCCGGGACAGTCCAAATTCACCCCTCCACTTT
CASSPRDSPNSPLHF
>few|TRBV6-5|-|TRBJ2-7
TGTGCCAGCAGCCAAGACGGCCTCCCCTACGAGCAGTACTTC
CASSQDGLPYEQYF
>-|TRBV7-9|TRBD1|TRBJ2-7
TGTGCCAGCAGCTCACAGGGGTCTGACGAGCAGTACTTC
CASSSQGSDEQYF
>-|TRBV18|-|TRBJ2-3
TGTGCCAGCTCACCACAGAGACTAGAAACAGATACGCAGTATTTT
CASSPQRLETDTQYF
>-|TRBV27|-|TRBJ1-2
TGTGCCAGCAGGACCGGACTCCGCTATGGCTACACCTTC
CASRTGLRYGYTF
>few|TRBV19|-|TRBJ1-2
TGTGCCAGTACGGGCCCAGACTATGGCTACACCTTC
CASTGPDYGYTF
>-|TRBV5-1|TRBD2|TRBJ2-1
TGCGCCAGCACCGTACGAGCGGGGGGAGACAATGAGCAGTTCTTC
CASTVRAGGDNEQFF
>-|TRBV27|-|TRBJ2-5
TGTGCCAGCAGTCTCCGCCAGAGGATCGGGACCCAGTACTTC
CASSLRQRIGTQYF
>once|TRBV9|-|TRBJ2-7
TGTGCCAGCAGCGTAGGGCTCTCCAGCGAGCAGTACTTC
CASSVGLSSEQYF
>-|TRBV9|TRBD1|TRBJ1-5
TGTGCCAGCAGCGCAAGGGACAGTAATCAGCCCCAGCATTTT
CASSARDSNQPQHF
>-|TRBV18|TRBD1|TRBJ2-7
TGTGCCAGCTCCCCGGACAGGGGCGAGCAGTACTTC
CASSPDRGEQYF
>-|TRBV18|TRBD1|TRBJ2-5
TGTGCCAGCTCAAAGGGGGCTTCAGAGACCCAGTACTTC
CASSKGASETQYF
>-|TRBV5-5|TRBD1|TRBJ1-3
TGTGCCAGCAGCTTGGAGTTAGGGACAGCAGGAAACACCATATATTTT
CASSLELGTAGNTIYF
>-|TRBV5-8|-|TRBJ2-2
TGTGCCAGCAGCTTGTATGGGGGTCCGAGGACAGCGAACACCGGGGAGCTGTTTTTT
CASSLYGGPRTANTGELFF
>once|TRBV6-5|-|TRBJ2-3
TGTGCCAGCAGTTACAGTAGGGGGGGCACAGATACGCAGTATTTT
CASSYSRGGTDTQYF
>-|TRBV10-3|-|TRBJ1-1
TGTGCCATCGGCCCGTCGAGCGAAGCTTTCTTT
CAIGPSSEAFF
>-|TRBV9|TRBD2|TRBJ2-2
TGTGCCAGCAGCGTAGTCCCAGGACTAGCGGGAGGTTACGGGGAGCTGTTTTTT
CASSVVPGLAGGYGELFF
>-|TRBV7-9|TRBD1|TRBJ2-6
TGTGCCAGCAGCTTAGTCGGGACAGGGGTGCCTGGGGCCAACGTCCTGACTTTC
CASSLVGTGVPGANVLTF
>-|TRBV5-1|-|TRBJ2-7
TGCGCCAGCAGCTTGGAGGGGCCGGGGACCACGAACTACGAGCAGTACTTC
CASSLEGPGTTNYEQYF
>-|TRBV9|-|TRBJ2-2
TGTGCCAGCAGCCCCAACGACTCCGGGGAGCTGTTTTTT
CASSPNDSGELFF
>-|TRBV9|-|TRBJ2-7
TGTGCCAGCAGCCCCCGTGAGGGCTACGAGCAGTACTTC
CASSPREGYEQYF